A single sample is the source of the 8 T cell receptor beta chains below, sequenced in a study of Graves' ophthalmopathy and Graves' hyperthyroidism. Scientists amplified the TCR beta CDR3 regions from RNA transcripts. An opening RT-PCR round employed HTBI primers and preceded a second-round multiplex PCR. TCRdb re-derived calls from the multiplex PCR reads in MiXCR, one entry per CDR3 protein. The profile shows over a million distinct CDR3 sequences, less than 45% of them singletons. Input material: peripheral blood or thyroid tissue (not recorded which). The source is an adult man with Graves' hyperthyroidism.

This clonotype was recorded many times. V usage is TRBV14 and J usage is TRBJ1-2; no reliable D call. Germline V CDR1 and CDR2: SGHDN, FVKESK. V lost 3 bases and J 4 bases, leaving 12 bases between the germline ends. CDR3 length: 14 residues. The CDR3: CASSQSMVGYGYTF. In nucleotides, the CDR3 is TGTGCCAGCAGCCAGTCCATGGTCGGCTATGGCTACACCTTC.

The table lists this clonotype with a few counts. Here the CDR3 DNA reads TGTGCCAGCAGGACTATAGACAGTACTGGCGAGCAGTACTTC. As protein: CASRTIDSTGEQYF. This chain connects TRBV7-8 to TRBJ2-7; D is possibly TRBD1 or TRBD2 (5 bases each). V was shortened by 6 bases and J by 6 bases, with 18 bases between the two germline ends. This CDR3 region has 14 residues. The V gene's germline CDR1 is SGHVS and CDR2 FQNEAQ.

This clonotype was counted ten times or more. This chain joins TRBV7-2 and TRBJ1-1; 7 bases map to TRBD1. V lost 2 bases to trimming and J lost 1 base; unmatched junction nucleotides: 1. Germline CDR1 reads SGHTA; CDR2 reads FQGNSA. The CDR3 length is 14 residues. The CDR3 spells CASSLYRGNTEAFF. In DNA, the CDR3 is TGTGCCAGCAGCTTATACAGGGGGAACACTGAAGCTTTCTTT. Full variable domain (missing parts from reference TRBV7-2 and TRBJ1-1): GAGVSQSPSNKVTEKGKDVELRCDPISGHTALYWYRQSLGQGLEFLIYFQGNSAPDKSGLPSDRFSAERTGGSVSTLTIQRTQQEDSAVYLCASSLYRGNTEAFFGQGTRLTVV.

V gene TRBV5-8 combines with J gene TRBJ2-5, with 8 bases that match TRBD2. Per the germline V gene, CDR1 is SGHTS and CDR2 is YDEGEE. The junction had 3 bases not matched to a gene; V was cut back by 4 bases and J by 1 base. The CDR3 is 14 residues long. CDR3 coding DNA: TGTGCCAGCAGCCGCGGGGGGAGCCAAGAGACCCAGTACTTC. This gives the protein CASSRGGSQETQYF.

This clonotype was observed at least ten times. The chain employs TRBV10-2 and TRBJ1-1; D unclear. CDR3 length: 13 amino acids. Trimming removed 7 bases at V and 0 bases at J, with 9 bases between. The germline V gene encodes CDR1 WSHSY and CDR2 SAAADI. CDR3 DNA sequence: TGCGCCAGCATGGGAAGAATGAACACTGAAGCTTTCTTT. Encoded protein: CASMGRMNTEAFF.

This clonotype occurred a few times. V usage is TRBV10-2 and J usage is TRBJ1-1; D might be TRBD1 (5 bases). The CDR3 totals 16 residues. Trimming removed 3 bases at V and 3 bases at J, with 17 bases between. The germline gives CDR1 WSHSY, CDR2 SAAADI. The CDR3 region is CASSEHGVGPYTEAFF. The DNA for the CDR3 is TGCGCCAGCAGTGAACACGGGGTGGGGCCATACACTGAAGCTTTCTTT.

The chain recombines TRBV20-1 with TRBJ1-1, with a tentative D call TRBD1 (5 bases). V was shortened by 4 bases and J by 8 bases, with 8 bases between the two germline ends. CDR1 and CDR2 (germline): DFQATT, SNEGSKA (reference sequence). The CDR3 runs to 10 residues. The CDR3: CSAKGAEAFF. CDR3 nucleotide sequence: TGCAGTGCTAAAGGGGCAGAAGCTTTCTTT.

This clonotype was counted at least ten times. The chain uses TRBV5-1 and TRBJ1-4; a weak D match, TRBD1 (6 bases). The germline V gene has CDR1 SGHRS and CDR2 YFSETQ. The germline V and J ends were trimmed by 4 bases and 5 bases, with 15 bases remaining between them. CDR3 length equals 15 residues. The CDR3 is CASSPGGGINEKLFF. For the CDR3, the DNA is TGCGCCAGCAGCCCTGGGGGGGGCATCAATGAAAAACTGTTTTTT.